Here is one T cell receptor beta chain with its context. This sample is part of a study of control samples from healthy donors and cancer patients. This CDR3 is built from 13 residues. Trimming removed 5 bases from V and 8 bases from J; junction bases left unmatched: 3. This table comes from immunoSEQ multiplex PCR, and its TCRdb copy is limited to in-frame clones, with some not included. The repertoire holds 250,000 to 300,000 clones, 82% seen once, with 13% in the top ten. The V and J genes are TRBV12-3 or TRBV12-4 and TRBJ1-6; TRBD1 aligns across 7 bases. Sequencing was done on a sample of PBMCs. This receptor was obtained from a woman aged 60-70 years with lung cancer. CDR3 sequence reads: CASSDTGDSPLHF. CDR3 nucleotides: TGTGCCAGCAGTGATACAGGGGATTCACCCCTCCACTTT.